The 8 T cell receptor beta chains in this list originate from one sample, sequenced in a study of shared clonotypes between healthy human individuals. Terminally differentiated effector memory CD45RA+ cells were left out of the naive CD8 fraction, which was CD45RO-negative and positively selected for CCR7. Repertoires were generated with immunoSEQ multiplex PCR, while TCRdb's copy carries only in-frame clones and drops some. The sample holds around 1.9 million clones; about 93% are singletons and the top ten take about 1.6%. The sequenced sample consisted of naive CD8+ T cells from PBMCs. The origin of the receptors is a man aged 18 to 29 in good health. Some clones in this sample may be carry-over from other donors' samples.

V is TRBV5-8 and J is TRBJ1-3; D is ambiguous. Germline values: CDR1 SGHTS, CDR2 YDEGEE. CDR3 length: 15 residues. V lost 2 bases, J lost 4 bases, and 13 bases lay in between. The CDR3 spells CASSLGVVAGNTIYF. DNA for the CDR3: TGTGCCAGCAGCTTAGGTGTAGTGGCCGGAAACACCATATATTTT.

The chain uses TRBV29-1 and TRBJ2-7, with TRBD1 as a possible D gene (6 bases). V lost 5 bases and J lost 3, with 8 bases in between. CDR1 SQVTM and CDR2 ANQGSEA come from the germline V gene. This CDR3 has 11 amino acids. The CDR3 sequence is CSVQGFYEQYF. As DNA, the CDR3 is TGCAGCGTTCAGGGGTTCTACGAGCAGTACTTC.

V is TRBV7-9 and J is TRBJ2-5; no clear D. Germline lookup yields CDR1 SEHNR and CDR2 FQNEAQ (reference sequence). The CDR3 loop spans 12 amino acids. Trimming left V 5 bases short and J 2 bases short, with 6 bases between. CDR3 residues: CASSTPQETQYF. The CDR3 DNA follows: TGTGCCAGCAGCACCCCACAAGAGACCCAGTACTTC.

V is TRBV9 and J is TRBJ2-7; 7 nucleotides align to TRBD1. V dropped 4 bases and J dropped 3; count of bases not matched to a gene: 7. The CDR3 runs to 14 residues. Looked up from germline, CDR1 is SGDLS and CDR2 is YYNGEE. The CDR3 DNA follows: TGTGCCAGCAGCTCCCGGGACAGCCACTACGAGCAGTACTTC. Translating it yields CASSSRDSHYEQYF.

The chain has TRBV9 and TRBJ2-7; TRBD2 matches 7 bases. The J segment lost 1 base and the V segment lost 3 bases, leaving 10 bases of the junction unmatched. Germline V gene data show CDR1 as SGDLS and CDR2 as YYNGEE. This CDR3 has 16 residues. The CDR3 region has the DNA TGTGCCAGCAGCGACGGCGGGCTAGCGGAATCCTACGAGCAGTACTTC. Encoded protein: CASSDGGLAESYEQYF.

This clone was seen just once. The sample contains more than one DNA sequence encoding this CDR3. The chain couples TRBV28 to TRBJ1-2; D might be TRBD1 (5 bases). Germline V gene data show CDR1 as MDHEN and CDR2 as SYDVKM. CDR3 length: 13 residues. Trimming left V 2 bases short and J 5 bases short, with 9 bases between. The CDR3 region has the DNA TGTGCCAGCAGTTTAAGCAGGGCATATGGCTACACCTTC. Amino acids: CASSLSRAYGYTF.

This rearrangement joins TRBV6-1 to TRBJ1-3, with TRBD1 as a possible D gene (5 bases). Per germline, CDR1 MNHNS and CDR2 SASEGT. Deletions cut 2 bases from V and 2 bases from J, with 13 bases between. The CDR3 contains 16 residues. CDR3 DNA sequence: TGTGCCAGCAGTGAACGGGGGAGTTGGGCTGGAAACACCATATATTTT. Protein product: CASSERGSWAGNTIYF.

V gene TRBV15 combines with J gene TRBJ2-5; D remains ambiguous. The germline gives CDR1 LNHNV, CDR2 YYDKDF (reference sequence). Trimming left V 0 bases short and J 2 bases short, with 4 bases between. CDR3 length: 13 amino acids. The CDR3 region is CATSRELQETQYF. The CDR3 DNA reads as TGTGCCACCAGCAGAGAACTTCAAGAGACCCAGTACTTC.